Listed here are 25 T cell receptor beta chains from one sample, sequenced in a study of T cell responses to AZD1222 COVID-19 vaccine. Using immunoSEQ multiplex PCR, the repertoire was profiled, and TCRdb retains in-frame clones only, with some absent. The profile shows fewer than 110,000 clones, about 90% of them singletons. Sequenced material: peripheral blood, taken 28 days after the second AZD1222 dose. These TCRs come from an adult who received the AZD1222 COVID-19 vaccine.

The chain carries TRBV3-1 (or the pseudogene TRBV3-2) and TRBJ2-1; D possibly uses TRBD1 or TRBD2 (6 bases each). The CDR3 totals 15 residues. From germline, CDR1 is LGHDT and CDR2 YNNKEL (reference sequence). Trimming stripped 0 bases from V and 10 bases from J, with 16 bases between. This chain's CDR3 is CASSQDWGAGGEQFF. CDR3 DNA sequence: TGTGCCAGCAGCCAAGATTGGGGGGCGGGCGGCGAGCAGTTCTTC.

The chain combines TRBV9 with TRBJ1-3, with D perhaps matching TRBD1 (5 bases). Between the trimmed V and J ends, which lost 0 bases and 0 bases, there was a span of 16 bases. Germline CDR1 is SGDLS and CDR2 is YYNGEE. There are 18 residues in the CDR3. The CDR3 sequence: CASSVVAAGTDSGNTIYF. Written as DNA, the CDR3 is TGTGCCAGCAGCGTAGTTGCAGCCGGGACGGACTCTGGAAACACCATATATTTT.

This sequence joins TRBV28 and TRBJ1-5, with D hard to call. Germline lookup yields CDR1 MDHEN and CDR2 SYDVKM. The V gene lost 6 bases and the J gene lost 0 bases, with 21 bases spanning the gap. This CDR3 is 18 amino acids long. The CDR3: CASSSRQALRNSNQPQHF. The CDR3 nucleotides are TGTGCCAGCAGCTCCCGCCAGGCCCTTAGAAATAGCAATCAGCCCCAGCATTTT.

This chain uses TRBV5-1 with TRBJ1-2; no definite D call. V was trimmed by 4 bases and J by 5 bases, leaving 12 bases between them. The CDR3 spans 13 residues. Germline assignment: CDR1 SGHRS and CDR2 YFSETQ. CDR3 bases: TGCGCCAGCAGCGGATCCCTTTTATATGGCTACACCTTC. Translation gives CASSGSLLYGYTF.

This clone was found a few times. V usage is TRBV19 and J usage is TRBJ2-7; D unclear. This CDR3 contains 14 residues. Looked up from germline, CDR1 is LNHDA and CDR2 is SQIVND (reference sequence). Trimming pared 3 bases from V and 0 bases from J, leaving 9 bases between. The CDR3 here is CASSIRPASYEQYF. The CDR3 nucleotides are TGTGCCAGTAGTATCCGACCGGCCTCCTACGAGCAGTACTTC.

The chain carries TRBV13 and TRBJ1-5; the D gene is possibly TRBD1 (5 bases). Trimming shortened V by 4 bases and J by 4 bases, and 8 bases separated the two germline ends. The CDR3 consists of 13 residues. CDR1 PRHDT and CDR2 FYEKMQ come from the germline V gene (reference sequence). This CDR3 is CASSWGGNQPQHF. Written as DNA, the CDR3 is TGTGCCAGCAGCTGGGGGGGGAATCAGCCCCAGCATTTT.

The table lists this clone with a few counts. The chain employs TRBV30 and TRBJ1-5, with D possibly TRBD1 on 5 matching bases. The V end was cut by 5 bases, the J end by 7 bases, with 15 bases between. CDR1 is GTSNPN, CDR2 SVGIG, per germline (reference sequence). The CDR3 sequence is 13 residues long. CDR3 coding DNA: TGTGCCTGGGGGGGTCAGTTGGACCAGCCCCAGCATTTT. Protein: CAWGGQLDQPQHF.

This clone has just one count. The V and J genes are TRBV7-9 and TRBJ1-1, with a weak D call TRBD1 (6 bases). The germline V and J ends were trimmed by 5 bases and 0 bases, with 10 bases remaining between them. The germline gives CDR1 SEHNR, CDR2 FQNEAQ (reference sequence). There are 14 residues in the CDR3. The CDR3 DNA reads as TGTGCCAGCAGCAGGACAGAGTTGAACACTGAAGCTTTCTTT. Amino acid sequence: CASSRTELNTEAFF.

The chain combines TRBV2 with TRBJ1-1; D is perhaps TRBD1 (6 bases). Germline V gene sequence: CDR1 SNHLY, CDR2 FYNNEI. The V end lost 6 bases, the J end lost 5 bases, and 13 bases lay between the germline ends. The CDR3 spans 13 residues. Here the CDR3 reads CASSTTQGTEAFF. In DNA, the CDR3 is TGTGCCAGCAGCACGACTCAGGGGACTGAAGCTTTCTTT. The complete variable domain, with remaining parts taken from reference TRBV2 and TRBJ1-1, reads EPEVTQTPSHQVTQMGQEVILRCVPISNHLYFYWYRQILGQKVEFLVSFYNNEISEKSEIFDDQFSVERPDGSNFTLKIRSTKLEDSAMYFCASSTTQGTEAFFGQGTRLTVV.

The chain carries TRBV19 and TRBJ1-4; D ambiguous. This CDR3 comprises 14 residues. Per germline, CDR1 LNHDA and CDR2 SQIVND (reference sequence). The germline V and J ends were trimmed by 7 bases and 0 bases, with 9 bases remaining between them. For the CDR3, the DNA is TGTGCCAGTAATCCGCGGACAACTAATGAAAAACTGTTTTTT. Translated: CASNPRTTNEKLFF.

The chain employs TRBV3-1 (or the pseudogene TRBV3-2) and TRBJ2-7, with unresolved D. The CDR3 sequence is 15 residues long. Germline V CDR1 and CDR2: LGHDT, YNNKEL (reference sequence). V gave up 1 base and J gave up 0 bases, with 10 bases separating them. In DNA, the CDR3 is TGTGCCAGCAGCCAAGCAGCGACCCTCTCCTACGAGCAGTACTTC. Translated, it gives CASSQAATLSYEQYF.

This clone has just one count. DNA of the CDR3: TGTGCCAGCAGCCAACAGGGTACGAACACCGGGGAGCTGTTTTTT. It is translated as CASSQQGTNTGELFF. This chain uses TRBV11-3 with TRBJ2-2; D perhaps matches TRBD1 (6 bases). The CDR3 length is 15 residues. Trimming removed 5 bases at V and 0 bases at J, with 10 bases between. Germline V gene lookup returns CDR1 SGHNT and CDR2 YENEEA.

CDR3 in amino acids: CASTKSGILIDGYTF. The CDR3 DNA reads as TGTGCCAGCACCAAAAGTGGGATCCTAATCGATGGCTACACCTTC. The chain joins TRBV6-5 to TRBJ1-2; no clear D. Germline loops: CDR1 MNHEY, CDR2 SVGAGI. This CDR3 comprises 15 residues. V was clipped by 7 bases and J by 6 bases, with 21 bases between them.

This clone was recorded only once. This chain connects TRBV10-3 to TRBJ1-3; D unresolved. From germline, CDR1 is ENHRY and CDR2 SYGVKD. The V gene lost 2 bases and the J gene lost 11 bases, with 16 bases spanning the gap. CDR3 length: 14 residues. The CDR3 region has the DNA TGTGCCATCAGTGAGCAAAGGACCGGAAAGGCCATATATTTT. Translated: CAISEQRTGKAIYF.

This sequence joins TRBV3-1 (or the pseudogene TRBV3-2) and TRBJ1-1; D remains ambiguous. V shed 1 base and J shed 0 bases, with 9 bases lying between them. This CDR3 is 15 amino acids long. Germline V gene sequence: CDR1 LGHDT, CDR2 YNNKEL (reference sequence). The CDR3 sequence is CASSQGALLNTEAFF. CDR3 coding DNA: TGTGCCAGCAGCCAAGGTGCCCTTCTGAACACTGAAGCTTTCTTT.

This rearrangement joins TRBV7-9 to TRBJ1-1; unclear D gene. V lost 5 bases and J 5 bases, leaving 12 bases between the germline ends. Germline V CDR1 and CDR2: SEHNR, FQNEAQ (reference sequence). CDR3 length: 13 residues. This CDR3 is CASSVGGQTEAFF. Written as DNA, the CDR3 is TGTGCCAGCAGCGTGGGTGGTCAAACTGAAGCTTTCTTT.

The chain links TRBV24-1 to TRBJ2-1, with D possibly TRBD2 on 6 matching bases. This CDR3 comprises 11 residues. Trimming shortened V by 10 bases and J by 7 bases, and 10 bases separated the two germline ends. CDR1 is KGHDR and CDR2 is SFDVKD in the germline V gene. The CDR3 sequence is CATGDFNEQFF. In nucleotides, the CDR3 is TGTGCCACAGGGGACTTTAATGAGCAGTTCTTC.

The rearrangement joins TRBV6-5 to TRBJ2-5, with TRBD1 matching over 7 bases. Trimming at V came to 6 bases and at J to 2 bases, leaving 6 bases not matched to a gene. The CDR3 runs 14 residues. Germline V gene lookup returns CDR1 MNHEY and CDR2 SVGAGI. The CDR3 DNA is TGTGCCAGCAGCAGAGTGGGACAGCAAGAGACCCAGTACTTC. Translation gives CASSRVGQQETQYF.

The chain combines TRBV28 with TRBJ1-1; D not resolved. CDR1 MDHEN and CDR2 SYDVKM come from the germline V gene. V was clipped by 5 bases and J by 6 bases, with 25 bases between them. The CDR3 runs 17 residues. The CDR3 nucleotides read TGTGCCAGCAGTCCAAGGCGGGGAACCCAAACTCGCGCTGAAGCTTTCTTT. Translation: CASSPRRGTQTRAEAFF.

The CDR3 sequence is CASSYRGGEKLFF. The CDR3 DNA reads as TGTGCCAGCAGTTATAGGGGAGGGGAAAAACTGTTTTTT. J is TRBJ1-4 and V is TRBV6-5; perhaps TRBD1 as D (5 bases). Per germline, CDR1 MNHEY and CDR2 SVGAGI. The CDR3 spans 13 residues. V was cut by 3 bases and J by 8 bases, with 10 bases left in between.

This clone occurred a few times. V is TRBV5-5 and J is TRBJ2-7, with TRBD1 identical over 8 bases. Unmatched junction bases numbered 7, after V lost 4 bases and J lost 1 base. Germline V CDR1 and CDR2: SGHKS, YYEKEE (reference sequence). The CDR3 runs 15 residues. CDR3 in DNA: TGTGCCAGCAGCCCCGGACAGGGACCTTCCTACGAGCAGTACTTC. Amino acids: CASSPGQGPSYEQYF.

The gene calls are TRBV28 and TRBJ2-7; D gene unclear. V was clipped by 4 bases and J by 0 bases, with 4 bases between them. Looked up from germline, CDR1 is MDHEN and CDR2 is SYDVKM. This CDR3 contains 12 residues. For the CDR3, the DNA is TGTGCCAGCAGTTACAGCTCCTACGAGCAGTACTTC. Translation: CASSYSSYEQYF. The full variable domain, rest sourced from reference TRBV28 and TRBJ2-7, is DVKVTQSSRYLVKRTGEKVFLECVQDMDHENMFWYRQDPGLGLRLIYFSYDVKMKEKGDIPEGYSVSREKKERFSLILESASTNQTSMYLCASSYSSYEQYFGPGTRLTVT.

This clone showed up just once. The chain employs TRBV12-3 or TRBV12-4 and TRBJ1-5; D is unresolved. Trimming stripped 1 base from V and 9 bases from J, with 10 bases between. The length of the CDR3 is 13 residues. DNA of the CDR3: TGTGCCAGCAGTTTAGGGACCGCTACGCCCCAGCATTTT. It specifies CASSLGTATPQHF.

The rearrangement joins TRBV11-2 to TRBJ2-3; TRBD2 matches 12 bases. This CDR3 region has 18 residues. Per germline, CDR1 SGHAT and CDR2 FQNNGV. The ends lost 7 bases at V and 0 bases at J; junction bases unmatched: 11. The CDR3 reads CASTLLPSGGASTDTQYF. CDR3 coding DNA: TGTGCCAGCACCCTCCTCCCTAGCGGGGGGGCTAGCACAGATACGCAGTATTTT.

The CDR3 loop reads CASTLFPGGGTDTQYF. DNA of the CDR3: TGTGCCAGCACCCTCTTTCCGGGGGGAGGAACAGATACGCAGTATTTT. V usage is TRBV27 and J usage is TRBJ2-3; 7 nucleotides match TRBD2. The V segment lost 7 bases and the J segment 3 bases; nucleotides outside the gene matches: 13. The CDR3 is 16 residues long. Germline values: CDR1 MNHEY, CDR2 SMNVEV (reference sequence).